This T cell receptor (beta chain) was captured in a study of shared clonotypes between healthy human individuals. Germline CDR1 reads SGHKS; CDR2 reads YYEKEE (reference sequence). Trimming removed 4 bases at V and 4 bases at J, with 15 bases between. This CDR3 has 14 amino acids. TCRdb keeps only in-frame clones here, not all; method: immunoSEQ multiplex PCR. The sample records about 640,000 clones, less than 80% being singletons. The sequenced sample was memory CD4+ T cells sorted from blood. Subset specified: CD45RA-negative fraction. The chain combines TRBV5-5 with TRBJ2-7; D is perhaps TRBD1 (6 bases). The TCR originated in a woman under 40 in good health. The chain's CDR3 is CASSDAGTQYEQYF. DNA of the CDR3: TGTGCCAGCAGCGACGCCGGGACACAATACGAGCAGTACTTC. The full variable domain, with the rest looked up from reference TRBV5-5 and TRBJ2-7, is DAGVTQSPTHLIKTRGQQVTLRCSPISGHKSVSWYQQVLGQGPQFIFQYYEKEERGRGNFPDRFSARQFPNYSSELNVNALLLGDSALYLCASSDAGTQYEQYFGPGTRLTVT.